This is a list of T cell receptor beta chains from one sample in a study of Tregs in tolerant kidney transplant recipients. Clones were sequenced by immunoSEQ multiplex PCR, and TCRdb holds only the in-frame ones, with some missing. The sample holds tens of thousands of clones, less than 90% seen once. Sequencing was performed on CD4+ T cells from blood. The receptor source for this set is a human donor in good health. CDR3s include the opening cysteine and the closing phenylalanine or tryptophan. D genes are given only for firm matches. Clone size, where shown, is once, few, many, or a class for clones that have expanded.

NA	TRBV11-2	TRBJ2-1	TRBD2	CASSLAGGQSEQFF	TGTGCCAGCAGCTTAGCGGGAGGGCAGAGTGAGCAGTTCTTC
NA	TRBV6-6	TRBJ2-1	NA	CASSYGRPGYNEQFF	TGTGCCAGCAGTTACGGGAGGCCGGGGTACAATGAGCAGTTCTTC
NA	TRBV5-6	TRBJ2-7	TRBD2	CASSGGGSAYLYEQYF	TGTGCCAGCAGCGGGGGGGGATCCGCCTACCTCTACGAGCAGTACTTC
NA	TRBV18	TRBJ1-1	NA	CASSPDSYTEAFF	TGTGCCAGCTCACCCGACAGTTACACTGAAGCTTTCTTT
NA	TRBV14	TRBJ1-1	TRBD1	CASSQPIRAGGAFF	TGTGCCAGCAGCCAACCAATCCGGGCAGGGGGAGCTTTCTTT
NA	TRBV18	TRBJ2-1	TRBD2	CASHAGLALHNEQFF	TGTGCCAGCCACGCGGGACTAGCTCTCCACAATGAGCAGTTCTTC
NA	TRBV4-3	TRBJ2-5	NA	CASSRTLFEGGETQYF	TGCGCCAGCAGCCGAACTCTCTTCGAGGGAGGAGAGACCCAGTACTTC
NA	TRBV7-2	TRBJ2-2	TRBD1	CASNNRGVNTGELFF	TGTGCCAGCAATAACAGGGGCGTGAACACCGGGGAGCTGTTTTTT
NA	TRBV7-9	TRBJ2-7	TRBD2	CASSYQGGRGGPPVKQYF	TGTGCCAGCAGTTACCAAGGCGGGCGGGGGGGCCCCCCCGTGAAGCAGTACTTC
NA	TRBV13	TRBJ2-5	TRBD2	CASSPGTSGGARWETQYF	TGTGCCAGCAGCCCCGGGACTAGCGGGGGGGCGCGCTGGGAGACCCAGTACTTC
NA	TRBV2	TRBJ2-3	NA	CASSPRTAFSWQYF	TGTGCCAGCAGCCCCAGGACAGCCTTCAGTTGGCAGTATTTT
NA	TRBV6-6	TRBJ1-2	NA	CASTTRGVGYTF	TGTGCCAGCACCACCCGGGGAGTTGGCTACACCTTC
NA	TRBV9	TRBJ2-2	NA	CASSVLGGTGELFF	TGTGCCAGCAGCGTGCTGGGTGGCACCGGGGAGCTGTTTTTT
NA	TRBV7-2	TRBJ2-7	TRBD2	CASSSSEVSGSYEQYF	TGTGCCAGCAGCTCCTCCGAGGTGAGCGGGAGCTACGAGCAGTACTTC
NA	TRBV29-1	TRBJ1-1	NA	CSVGGRADTEAFF	TGCAGCGTTGGTGGGAGGGCTGACACTGAAGCTTTCTTT
NA	TRBV7-6	TRBJ2-5	NA	CASSSPRWKGETQYF	TGTGCCAGCAGCTCCCCGAGGTGGAAGGGAGAGACCCAGTACTTC
NA	TRBV5-4	TRBJ2-1	NA	CASSYNRASSNEQFF	TGTGCCAGCAGCTATAACAGGGCCTCGAGCAATGAGCAGTTCTTC
NA	TRBV11-3	TRBJ2-7	NA	CASQGEYYEQYF	TGTGCCAGCCAAGGAGAGTACTACGAGCAGTACTTC
NA	TRBV4-1	TRBJ2-1	TRBD1	CASSPRAGTGKAVYNEQFF	TGCGCCAGCTCCCCCCGCGCAGGGACAGGGAAGGCCGTTTACAATGAGCAGTTCTTC
NA	TRBV2	TRBJ2-4	TRBD2	CASWGLAGSFSKNIQYF	TGTGCCTCATGGGGACTAGCGGGATCGTTTAGCAAAAACATTCAGTACTTC
once	TRBV11-2	TRBJ1-2	TRBD1	CASRMLGQASDGYTF	TGTGCCAGCAGAATGTTGGGACAGGCCTCGGATGGCTACACCTTC
NA	TRBV5-1	TRBJ2-7	TRBD2	CASSLEAGELAEQYF	TGCGCCAGCAGCTTGGAAGCGGGAGAGCTAGCCGAGCAGTACTTC
once	TRBV6-1	TRBJ1-1	TRBD1	CASSEWGGGFSEAFF	TGTGCCAGCAGTGAATGGGGAGGGGGCTTCAGTGAAGCTTTCTTT
NA	TRBV7-8	TRBJ2-3	TRBD1	CASSSRGTGVDVTQYF	TGTGCCAGCAGCTCTAGAGGGACAGGGGTTGACGTTACGCAGTATTTT
NA	TRBV7-2	TRBJ2-5	TRBD2	CASSLTGVTWRGGPETQYF	TGTGCCAGCAGCTTAACAGGCGTCACGTGGCGGGGGGGCCCCGAGACCCAGTACTTC
NA	TRBV5-4	TRBJ1-1	TRBD1	CASSPRQGRGTEAFF	TGTGCCAGCAGCCCCAGACAGGGCAGGGGCACTGAAGCTTTCTTT
NA	TRBV4-1	TRBJ1-1	NA	CASSSRTMNTEAFF	TGCGCCAGCAGCTCCAGAACTATGAACACTGAAGCTTTCTTT
NA	TRBV11-3	TRBJ2-2	TRBD2	CASSFAGETGELFF	TGTGCCAGCAGCTTTGCGGGAGAAACCGGGGAGCTGTTTTTT
NA	TRBV10-3	TRBJ2-4	NA	CAISDPERPNIQYF	TGTGCCATCAGTGATCCCGAGCGTCCCAACATTCAGTACTTC
NA	TRBV7-8	TRBJ2-5	TRBD2	CASSPLRLAGALEETQYF	TGTGCCAGCAGCCCCCTCAGGCTAGCGGGGGCCCTGGAGGAGACCCAGTACTTC
few	TRBV5-1	TRBJ1-2	NA	CASREGTYGYTF	TGCGCCAGCAGGGAGGGAACCTATGGCTACACCTTC
NA	TRBV9	TRBJ2-1	TRBD2	CASSGTSGSHEQFF	TGTGCCAGCAGCGGAACTAGCGGGAGTCATGAGCAGTTCTTC
once	TRBV6-1	TRBJ1-2	NA	CASRIDPGVPDGYTF	TGTGCCAGCAGGATCGACCCAGGGGTTCCCGATGGCTACACCTTC
NA	TRBV2	TRBJ1-4	NA	CASRQTTLGEKLFF	TGTGCCAGCAGACAAACAACCCTGGGTGAAAAACTGTTTTTT
NA	TRBV19	TRBJ2-1	TRBD2	CASSYLAGAGNEQFF	TGTGCCAGTAGTTATCTAGCGGGGGCGGGCAATGAGCAGTTCTTC
NA	TRBV14	TRBJ2-5	TRBD1	CASSQQGQRQETQYF	TGTGCCAGCAGCCAACAGGGACAGCGACAAGAGACCCAGTACTTC
NA	TRBV2	TRBJ2-7	NA	CASSGRAGTAPYEQYF	TGTGCCAGCAGTGGTCGGGCGGGGACAGCCCCCTACGAGCAGTACTTC
NA	TRBV7-3	TRBJ1-1	NA	CASSLTGGTEAFF	TGTGCCAGCAGCTTAACAGGGGGTACTGAAGCTTTCTTT
once	TRBV19	TRBJ1-5	NA	CASSDGLYSNQPQHF	TGTGCCAGTTCGGACGGCCTTTATAGCAATCAGCCCCAGCATTTT
NA	TRBV30	TRBJ1-2	NA	CAWSGLNSFLYGYTF	TGTGCCTGGAGTGGTCTTAACAGCTTCCTCTATGGCTACACCTTC
NA	TRBV11-3	TRBJ1-2	NA	CASSLGRGSYGYTF	TGTGCCAGCAGCTTAGGCCGCGGATCATATGGCTACACCTTC
NA	TRBV18	TRBJ1-2	NA	CASSPAGVMTPIGYTF	TGTGCCAGCTCACCAGCCGGGGTAATGACACCGATTGGCTACACCTTC
NA	TRBV6-5	TRBJ2-3	NA	CASSYGPEGGDTQYF	TGTGCCAGCAGTTACGGCCCCGAAGGGGGAGATACGCAGTATTTT
few	TRBV6-1	TRBJ1-3	NA	CASSEGSFSGNTIYF	TGTGCCAGCAGTGAAGGGTCTTTCTCTGGAAACACCATATATTTT
NA	TRBV28	TRBJ1-4	NA	CASSLYHNEKLFF	TGTGCCAGCAGTTTATACCATAATGAAAAACTGTTTTTT
NA	TRBV2	TRBJ2-6	NA	CASSETVGANVLTF	TGTGCCAGCAGTGAGACGGTCGGGGCCAACGTCCTGACTTTC
NA	TRBV6-5	TRBJ2-7	NA	CASSPQGYEQYF	TGTGCCAGCAGTCCACAGGGATACGAGCAGTACTTC
NA	TRBV5-8	TRBJ2-1	NA	CASSLDRDSYNEQFF	TGTGCCAGCAGCTTGGACAGGGACTCCTACAATGAGCAGTTCTTC
NA	TRBV11-2	TRBJ2-3	TRBD2	CASSLRLLAGSTDTQYF	TGTGCCAGCAGCCTTCGCCTACTAGCGGGAAGCACAGATACGCAGTATTTT
NA	TRBV10-3	TRBJ1-4	NA	CAISESLQSNEKLFF	TGTGCCATCAGTGAGTCGCTCCAATCCAATGAAAAACTGTTTTTT
NA	TRBV4-1	TRBJ1-2	TRBD1	CASSQGTGTFYGYTF	TGCGCCAGCAGCCAAGGGACAGGGACCTTCTATGGCTACACCTTC
NA	TRBV7-9	TRBJ1-4	NA	CASSESPKLFF	TGTGCCAGCAGCGAATCCCCAAAACTGTTTTTT
NA	TRBV5-1	TRBJ2-1	TRBD2	CASARGSGRSYNEQFF	TGCGCCAGCGCCCGGGGGAGCGGGAGGTCCTACAATGAGCAGTTCTTC
NA	TRBV7-3	TRBJ1-2	TRBD1	CASSLTPGTGHRGYTF	TGTGCCAGCAGCTTAACGCCCGGGACAGGGCATCGTGGCTACACCTTC
few	TRBV4-3	TRBJ1-1	NA	CASSQGWSNTEAFF	TGCGCCAGCAGCCAAGGATGGTCTAACACTGAAGCTTTCTTT
NA	TRBV25-1	TRBJ2-1	NA	CASSEGPGDVGDNEQFF	TGTGCCAGCAGTGAGGGGCCGGGGGACGTAGGGGACAATGAGCAGTTCTTC
NA	TRBV12-5	TRBJ1-1	NA	CASGLEIMNTEAFF	TGTGCTAGTGGTTTGGAGATAATGAACACTGAAGCTTTCTTT